This TCR beta chain was identified in a study of T cell repertoires in cytomegalovirus infection. Overall study context: Recently identified HLA-C-restricted and well-studied HLA-B-restricted CMV epitopes were used. Based on public TCR beta signatures, there were indications of CMV infection and of a matching HLA type. The study, taken as a whole, reports: The cumulative frequency of public TCR beta families identified carriers of CMV plus the relevant HLA. HLA-C-restricted CMV-specific TCR beta clonotypes were dominant in the ex vivo response.

V shed 0 bases, J shed 7 bases, and the junction held 4 bases outside the gene matches. The length of the CDR3 is 14 residues. CDR1 is LGHNA and CDR2 is YSLEER in the germline V gene. The sample holds a few counts of this clonotype. Its antigen is not known. TCRdb reanalysed the reads using MiXCR and keeps one entry per CDR3 protein. The sample contains around 58,000 distinct CDR3 sequences, over 20% of which appear only once. The chain is built from TRBV4-3 and TRBJ2-7; the match to TRBD2 covers 9 bases. This sample comprised CD8+ T cells from cultured PBMCs, obtained from culture after CMV antigen stimulation. This TCR derives from a human donor in good health (CMV status not recorded). Some clones in this sample may be carry-over from other donors' samples. CDR3: CASSQDRAGGEQYF. The CDR3 DNA follows: TGCGCCAGCAGCCAAGATAGAGCGGGGGGTGAGCAGTACTTC.